This paragraph reports one T cell receptor (beta chain). Its specificity is unknown. This sample is drawn from a study of PD-1 blockade in classical Hodgkin lymphoma. Autologous stem cell transplantation was followed by relapse in every patient, and brentuximab vedotin exposure varied. Study-wide findings and caveats: Complete responders' baseline diversity resembled that of newly diagnosed patients.

The CDR3 contains 15 residues. CDR1 MGHRA and CDR2 YSYEKL come from the germline V gene. V was clipped by 2 bases and J by 4 bases, with 14 bases between them. The data were produced by immunoSEQ multiplex PCR, yet TCRdb's version contains in-frame clones alone and is incomplete. The sample yields about 9,600 clones, around 90% seen once. V and J are TRBV4-1 and TRBJ1-1; D call uncertain. Material: peripheral blood mononuclear cells (PBMCs), obtained at baseline. The TCR comes from a human donor with classical Hodgkin lymphoma. The CDR3 nucleotides are TGCGCCAGCAGCCAATGGCCTGGCGGGGTCACTGAAGCTTTCTTT. It is translated as CASSQWPGGVTEAFF.